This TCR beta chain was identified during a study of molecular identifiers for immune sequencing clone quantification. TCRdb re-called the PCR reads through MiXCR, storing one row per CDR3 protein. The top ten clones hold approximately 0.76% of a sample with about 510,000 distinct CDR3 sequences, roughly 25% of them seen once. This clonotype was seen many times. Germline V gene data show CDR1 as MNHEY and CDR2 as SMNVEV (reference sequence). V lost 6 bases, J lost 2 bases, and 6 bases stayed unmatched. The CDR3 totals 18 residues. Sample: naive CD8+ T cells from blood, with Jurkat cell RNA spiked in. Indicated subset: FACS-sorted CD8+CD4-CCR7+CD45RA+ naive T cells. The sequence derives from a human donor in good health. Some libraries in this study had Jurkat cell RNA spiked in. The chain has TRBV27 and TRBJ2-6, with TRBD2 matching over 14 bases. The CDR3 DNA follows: TGTGCCAGCAGATGGGGACTAGCGGGAGAGGCTGGGGCCAACGTCCTGACTTTC. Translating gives CASRWGLAGEAGANVLTF.